Presented here are 14 T cell receptor beta chains from one specimen sequenced in a study of beta chain features in type 1 diabetes. Study conclusions and caveats: Moderate yet significant TCRB CDR3 shortening was seen in Type 1 diabetes patients in all four CD4+ subsets.

The investigators reverse transcribed all of the isolated RNA, so they sequenced expressed TCRB transcripts. Clones were sequenced by immunoSEQ multiplex PCR, and TCRdb holds only the in-frame ones, with some missing. The table lists some 360,000 clones, 9.5% to 10% of them singletons. No antigen has been assigned to these receptors. Sequenced input: central memory CD4+ T cells from blood. Source of these receptors: a man aged 25-40 years with type 1 diabetes.

The sample holds a few counts of this clone. The CDR3, as DNA: TGTGCCACCAGCCCGTCACCGGAGAGCGGGAGGGCCTTGGCAGATACGCAGTATTTT. Its protein product is CATSPSPESGRALADTQYF. The chain joins TRBV15 to TRBJ2-3; 10 bases agree with TRBD2. CDR1 and CDR2 (germline): LNHNV, YYDKDF (reference sequence). This CDR3 has 19 amino acids. V was clipped by 5 bases and J by 4 bases; unmatched bases: 18.

This clone showed up just a few times. V and J are TRBV28 and TRBJ2-7; 9 bases line up with TRBD2. Per the germline V gene, CDR1 is MDHEN and CDR2 is SYDVKM. V was pared by 10 bases and J by 5 bases, with 15 bases of the junction left unmatched. This CDR3 contains 15 residues. CDR3 sequence (DNA): TGTGCCACCCTCGATCCAGCGGGAGGCGCCGACGAGCAGTACTTC. It yields the protein CATLDPAGGADEQYF.

The V and J genes are TRBV7-2 and TRBJ2-1, with 9 nucleotides matching TRBD2. CDR1 SGHTA and CDR2 FQGNSA come from the germline V gene. The CDR3 is 17 amino acids. J gave up 1 base and V 1 base, and 5 bases lay outside the gene matches. The CDR3 region has the DNA TGTGCCAGCAGCTTAGACGCGGCGGGAGGGTCCTACAATGAGCAGTTCTTC. Its translation is CASSLDAAGGSYNEQFF.

This chain uses TRBV7-9 with TRBJ1-1; possible D gene TRBD1, 5 bases. This CDR3 spans 13 amino acids. V lost 2 bases to trimming and J lost 3 bases, with 7 bases between them. Looked up from germline, CDR1 is SEHNR and CDR2 is FQNEAQ (reference sequence). The CDR3 sequence is CASSLQGDTEAFF. The DNA for the CDR3 is TGTGCCAGCAGCTTACAGGGAGACACTGAAGCTTTCTTT.

This clone was picked up many times. This chain uses TRBV2 with TRBJ1-5; TRBD1 aligns across 7 bases. This CDR3 contains 15 residues. Germline assignment: CDR1 SNHLY and CDR2 FYNNEI. Germline trimming cut 6 bases from V and 4 bases from J; bases unmatched to any gene: 9. The CDR3 DNA reads as TGTGCCAGCAGCCCCAGGGGGACAGAGAATCAGCCCCAGCATTTT. Its protein is CASSPRGTENQPQHF.

The V gene is TRBV7-2, the J gene TRBJ2-2; tentative D call: TRBD2 (6 bases). Per germline, CDR1 SGHTA and CDR2 FQGNSA. Deletions cut 2 bases from V and 4 bases from J, with 11 bases between. The CDR3 contains 15 residues. CDR3 region: CASSLRRDATGELFF. The CDR3, as DNA: TGTGCCAGCAGCTTAAGGAGGGATGCCACCGGGGAGCTGTTTTTT.

This clone was found a few times. This chain uses TRBV7-2 with TRBJ2-5, with 13 bases fitting TRBD2. The germline gives CDR1 SGHTA, CDR2 FQGNSA. J lost 2 bases, V lost 6 bases, and 3 bases had no gene match. This CDR3 spans 15 amino acids. The DNA for the CDR3 is TGTGCCAGCAGGGGGACTAGCGGGGTACAAGAGACCCAGTACTTC. As protein: CASRGTSGVQETQYF.

J is TRBJ2-1 and V is TRBV28, with no clear D. Germline-derived CDR1 and CDR2 are MDHEN and SYDVKM. This CDR3 comprises 14 residues. Deletions cut 5 bases from V and 4 bases from J, with 12 bases between. The CDR3 is CASSDERRYNEQFF. CDR3 DNA sequence: TGTGCCAGCAGTGACGAAAGGCGATACAATGAGCAGTTCTTC.

This chain connects TRBV27 to TRBJ1-1; 7 bases fit TRBD1. Losses at the gene ends were 3 bases for V and 11 bases for J; bases not matched to a gene: 12. This CDR3 has 14 amino acids. Germline values: CDR1 MNHEY, CDR2 SMNVEV (reference sequence). The chain's CDR3 is CASSFGAGQPRAFF. The CDR3 coding sequence is TGTGCCAGCAGTTTTGGGGCGGGACAGCCCAGGGCTTTCTTT.

In this sample, this clone turned up a few times. The chain has TRBV6-4 and TRBJ2-3, with 14 nucleotides matching TRBD2. Per the germline V gene, CDR1 is MRHNA and CDR2 is SNTAGT. The CDR3 spans 15 residues. With 3 bases clipped from V and 6 bases from J, the junction kept 2 bases outside the gene matches. CDR3 region: CASSEGLAGVDTQYF. In nucleotides, the CDR3 is TGTGCCAGCAGTGAGGGACTAGCGGGAGTGGATACGCAGTATTTT.

The chain recombines TRBV30 with TRBJ1-2; D call uncertain. The V end lost 2 bases, the J end lost 2 bases, and 9 bases lay between the germline ends. The CDR3 totals 13 residues. The germline V gene encodes CDR1 GTSNPN and CDR2 SVGIG (reference sequence). In nucleotides, the CDR3 is TGTGCCTGGAGTCTTGGGCCCAACTATGGCTACACCTTC. This encodes CAWSLGPNYGYTF.

CDR3 DNA sequence: TGTGCCGGCCATAAGAGTTCTAACTATGGCTACACCTTC. Protein product: CAGHKSSNYGYTF. V usage is TRBV6-1 and J usage is TRBJ1-2; D call uncertain. This CDR3 comprises 13 residues. Germline V gene lookup returns CDR1 MNHNS and CDR2 SASEGT. Trimming shortened V by 11 bases and J by 0 bases, and 13 bases separated the two germline ends.

This clone was found a few times. The rearrangement links TRBV7-2 to TRBJ2-3; TRBD1 agrees at 9 bases. Germline CDR1 is SGHTA and CDR2 is FQGNSA. V lost 4 bases, J lost 5 bases, and 4 bases stayed unmatched. CDR3 size: 14 residues. The CDR3 spells CASSYRGLVDTQYF. The CDR3 nucleotides are TGTGCCAGCAGCTACAGGGGGCTGGTAGATACGCAGTATTTT. Filled out from reference TRBV7-2 and TRBJ2-3, the complete variable domain reads GAGVSQSPSNKVTEKGKDVELRCDPISGHTALYWYRQSLGQGLEFLIYFQGNSAPDKSGLPSDRFSAERTGGSVSTLTIQRTQQEDSAVYLCASSYRGLVDTQYFGPGTRLTVL.

This sequence joins TRBV7-9 and TRBJ2-1; 8 bases line up with TRBD1. This CDR3 has 18 residues. Germline V lookup: CDR1 SEHNR, CDR2 FQNEAQ (reference sequence). Unmatched junction bases numbered 11, after V lost 3 bases and J lost 1 base. The CDR3 loop is CASSLGTGWAESYNEQFF. For the CDR3, the DNA is TGTGCCAGCAGCTTGGGGACAGGATGGGCTGAATCCTACAATGAGCAGTTCTTC.